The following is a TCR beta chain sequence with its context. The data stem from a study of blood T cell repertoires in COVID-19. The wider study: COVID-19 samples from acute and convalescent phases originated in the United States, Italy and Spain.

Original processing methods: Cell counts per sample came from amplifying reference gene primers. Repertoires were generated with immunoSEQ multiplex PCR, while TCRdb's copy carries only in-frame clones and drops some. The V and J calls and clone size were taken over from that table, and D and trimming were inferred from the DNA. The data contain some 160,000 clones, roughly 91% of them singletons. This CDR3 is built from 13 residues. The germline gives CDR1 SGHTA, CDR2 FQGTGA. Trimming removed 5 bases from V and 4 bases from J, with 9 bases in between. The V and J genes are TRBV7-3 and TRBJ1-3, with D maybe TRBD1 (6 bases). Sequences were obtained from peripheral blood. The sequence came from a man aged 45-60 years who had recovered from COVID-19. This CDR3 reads CASSPDRGNTIYF. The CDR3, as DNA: TGTGCCAGCAGCCCGGACAGAGGAAACACCATATATTTT.